The present entry profiles one T cell receptor beta chain with its context. Produced via immunoSEQ multiplex PCR; TCRdb's table is partial and in-frame only. The data contain under 150,000 clones, around nine tenths of them seen just once; the ten biggest clones take up roughly 4%. These data come from a study of blood T cell repertoires in COVID-19. On the study more broadly: Acute and convalescent COVID-19 samples came from the United States, Italy and Spain. PBMCs, B-cell-depleted T cells, or T cells provided the cDNA or gDNA that made up the material.

The V and J ends lost 0 bases and 5 bases, in that order; junction bases with no gene match: 8. CDR3 length equals 17 residues. Germline lookup yields CDR1 LGHNA and CDR2 YSLEER. J is TRBJ2-2 and V is TRBV4-3; 8 positions match TRBD2. Sequencing was performed on peripheral blood. This receptor was identified in a woman aged 40-49 years with acute or convalescent COVID-19. CDR3 in DNA: TGCGCCAGCAGCCAAGAGGTTGCGGGAGGTGGAACCGGGGAGCTGTTTTTT. Translating it yields CASSQEVAGGGTGELFF.